This T cell receptor (beta chain) was recovered during a study of memory CD4+ T cells and cytomegalovirus serostatus. In the study overall: Donors were healthy Belgian adults, some 10 CMV seropositive and roughly 25 seronegative.

General observations from the study: Median bootstrapped AUC for CMV status was around 0.95 originally, about 0.9 US-trained.

CDR1 is LNHNV, CDR2 YYDKDF, per germline (reference sequence). The CDR3 is 15 amino acids. The ends lost 4 bases at V and 4 bases at J; junction bases unmatched: 5. The sort gate was single viable CD3+CD4+CD8-CD45RO+ cells for memory CD4+ T cells. In the source study's methods: Out-of-frame sequences were removed, leaving around 2,000,000 distinct TCRbeta sequences. Generated by immunoSEQ multiplex PCR, the TCRdb table keeps only in-frame clones and is missing some. Clone size and the V and J calls come from that table; the DNA yielded D and trimming. The data contain over 55,000 clones, less than 85% of them singletons. Regarding this clone: Its target is not known.

The TCR originated in an adult in good health and CMV-seronegative. The chain is built from TRBV15 and TRBJ1-1; 11 bases map to TRBD1. Source material: memory CD4+ T cells from blood. CDR3: CATSKDRGLGTEAFF. CDR3 in DNA: TGTGCCACCAGCAAGGACAGGGGGCTGGGCACTGAAGCTTTCTTT. Filled out from reference TRBV15 and TRBJ1-1, the complete variable domain reads DAMVIQNPRYQVTQFGKPVTLSCSQTLNHNVMYWYQQKSSQAPKLLFHYYDKDFNNEADTPDNFQSRRPNTSFCFLDIRSPGLGDTAMYLCATSKDRGLGTEAFFGQGTRLTVV.